This T cell receptor (beta chain) was documented in a study of blood T cell repertoires in COVID-19. Across the whole study: Spain, Italy and the United States supplied samples that represented acute and convalescent COVID-19. T cells, B-cell-depleted T cells, or PBMCs provided the cDNA or gDNA that served as material.

Source study methods: Nucleated cell counts were estimated from reference gene primer amplification. Repertoires were generated with immunoSEQ multiplex PCR, while TCRdb's copy carries only in-frame clones and drops some. V and J calls plus clone size are reproduced from that table; the DNA served to infer D and trimming. The sample has about 390,000 clones; approximately 87% are singletons. Patients in Seattle were enrolled during active infection, then followed longitudinally. CDR3 length: 13 amino acids. Looked up from germline, CDR1 is SGHRS and CDR2 is YFSETQ. V was trimmed by 4 bases and J by 4 bases, leaving 11 bases between them.

The receptor's source is a woman in her sixties or seventies with COVID-19, enrolled during active disease. Source material: peripheral blood. The chain links TRBV5-1 to TRBJ1-2, with D maybe TRBD1 (5 bases). This CDR3 reads CASSPGDSYGYTF. The CDR3 DNA reads as TGCGCCAGCAGCCCCGGGGACTCCTATGGCTACACCTTC.